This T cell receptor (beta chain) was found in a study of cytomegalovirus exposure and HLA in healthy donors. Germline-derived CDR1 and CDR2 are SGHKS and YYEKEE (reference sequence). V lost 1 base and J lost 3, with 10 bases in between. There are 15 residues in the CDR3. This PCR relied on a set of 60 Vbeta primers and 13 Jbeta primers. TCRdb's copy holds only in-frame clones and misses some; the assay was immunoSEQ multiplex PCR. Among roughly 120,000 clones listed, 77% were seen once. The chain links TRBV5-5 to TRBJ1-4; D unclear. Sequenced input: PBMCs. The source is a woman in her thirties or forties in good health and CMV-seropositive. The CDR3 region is CASSLFGVPNEKLFF. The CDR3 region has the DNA TGTGCCAGCAGCTTGTTTGGAGTTCCTAATGAAAAACTGTTTTTT. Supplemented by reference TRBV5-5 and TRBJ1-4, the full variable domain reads DAGVTQSPTHLIKTRGQQVTLRCSPISGHKSVSWYQQVLGQGPQFIFQYYEKEERGRGNFPDRFSARQFPNYSSELNVNALLLGDSALYLCASSLFGVPNEKLFFGSGTQLSVL.